Presented here are 27 T cell receptor beta chains from one specimen sequenced in a study of blood T cell repertoires in COVID-19. Assay: immunoSEQ multiplex PCR; the TCRdb copy retains only in-frame clones and omits some. Of 250,000 to 350,000 clones in the sample, about 88% were seen once. Sequenced sample: peripheral blood. Receptors originate from a human donor with COVID-19, enrolled during active disease. The donor label of this sample is uncertain.

This chain links TRBV7-9 with TRBJ1-4; 7 bases agree with TRBD1. V lost 3 bases to trimming and J lost 3 bases; unmatched junction nucleotides: 4. Germline CDR1 and CDR2: SEHNR and FQNEAQ (reference sequence). This CDR3 comprises 15 residues. The CDR3 nucleotides are TGTGCCAGCAGCTTCACAGGGGAGGCTAATGAAAAACTGTTTTTT. This codes for CASSFTGEANEKLFF.

This chain connects TRBV30 to TRBJ2-4, with 7 bases fitting TRBD1. The V segment lost 0 bases and the J segment 11 bases; nucleotides outside the gene matches: 7. Germline CDR1 is GTSNPN and CDR2 is SVGIG (reference sequence). The CDR3 totals 13 residues. The CDR3 DNA sequence: TGTGCCTGGAGTGTAGTTGCCCAGGGGGTTCAGTACTTC. As protein: CAWSVVAQGVQYF.

The chain is built from TRBV19 and TRBJ2-7, with D maybe TRBD1 (5 bases). CDR1 and CDR2 from the germline V gene are LNHDA and SQIVND (reference sequence). The CDR3 has 13 amino acids. Trimming left V 5 bases short and J 2 bases short, with 10 bases between. The CDR3: CASSVRAAYEQYF. For the CDR3, the DNA is TGTGCCAGTAGTGTCAGGGCTGCCTACGAGCAGTACTTC.

The chain combines TRBV19 with TRBJ1-1; D remains unclear. V was cut by 7 bases and J by 6 bases, with 18 bases left in between. CDR3 length: 14 amino acids. Germline CDR1 is LNHDA and CDR2 is SQIVND (reference sequence). This CDR3 reads CASIRFSAASEAFF. DNA of the CDR3: TGTGCCAGTATCCGGTTCTCGGCGGCCTCTGAAGCTTTCTTT. Complete variable domain (other parts from reference TRBV19 and TRBJ1-1): DGGITQSPKYLFRKEGQNVTLSCEQNLNHDAMYWYRQDPGQGLRLIYYSQIVNDFQKGDIAEGYSVSREKKESFPLTVTSAQKNPTAFYLCASIRFSAASEAFFGQGTRLTVV.

The chain combines TRBV7-9 with TRBJ2-7; 10 bases agree with TRBD1. The germline V gene encodes CDR1 SEHNR and CDR2 FQNEAQ (reference sequence). V was pared by 5 bases and J by 4 bases, with 5 bases of the junction left unmatched. This CDR3 spans 14 amino acids. CDR3 region: CASSGPGQGYEQYF. The CDR3 coding sequence is TGTGCCAGCAGCGGCCCGGGACAGGGGTACGAGCAGTACTTC.

This clone has only a few counts. The rearrangement joins TRBV25-1 to TRBJ2-7, with D possibly matching TRBD1 (5 bases). The CDR3 consists of 15 residues. Looked up from germline, CDR1 is MGHDK and CDR2 is SYGVNS. The ends were cut back, 5 bases at V and 0 bases at J, with 14 bases in the middle. CDR3 residues: CASSPPTAYSYEQYF. The CDR3 nucleotides are TGTGCCAGCAGTCCCCCGACAGCTTACTCCTACGAGCAGTACTTC.

The chain has TRBV5-4 and TRBJ2-7; TRBD2 agrees at 7 bases. CDR3 length: 17 residues. V shed 0 bases and J 0 bases; nucleotides not matched to a gene: 9. CDR1 SGHNT and CDR2 YYREEE come from the germline V gene (reference sequence). The CDR3: CASSLGLAEGSSYEQYF. CDR3 nucleotide sequence: TGTGCCAGCAGCTTGGGACTAGCCGAGGGGAGCTCCTACGAGCAGTACTTC. Supplemented by reference TRBV5-4 and TRBJ2-7, the full variable domain reads ETGVTQSPTHLIKTRGQQVTLRCSSQSGHNTVSWYQQALGQGPQFIFQYYREEENGRGNFPPRFSGLQFPNYSSELNVNALELDDSALYLCASSLGLAEGSSYEQYFGPGTRLTVT.

The chain has TRBV9 and TRBJ2-2, with 9 nucleotides matching TRBD1. With V trimmed by 4 bases and J by 4 bases, 14 bases remained unmatched. Germline CDR1 SGDLS, CDR2 YYNGEE. This CDR3 contains 18 residues. The CDR3 bases are TGTGCCAGCAGCATCTACTCCGGGACAGGGAGAGCCACCGGGGAGCTGTTTTTT. Translated: CASSIYSGTGRATGELFF.

The V call is TRBV11-2, the J call TRBJ2-1, with 8 bases identical to TRBD2. Per the germline V gene, CDR1 is SGHAT and CDR2 is FQNNGV. The CDR3 covers 17 residues. Trimming removed 2 bases from V and 8 bases from J; junction bases left unmatched: 14. The CDR3 DNA is TGTGCCAGCAGCTTATTCCCCCCGCGGAGCGGGAGCGATGAGCAGTTCTTC. Protein: CASSLFPPRSGSDEQFF.

The rearrangement joins TRBV20-1 to TRBJ2-3; D possibly uses TRBD1 or TRBD2 (6 bases each). The CDR3 runs 15 residues. CDR1 is DFQATT, CDR2 SNEGSKA, per germline (reference sequence). V lost 3 bases to trimming and J lost 0 bases, with 13 bases between them. The CDR3 spells CSASGGGTSTDTQYF. The CDR3, as DNA: TGCAGTGCTAGTGGGGGCGGGACTAGCACAGATACGCAGTATTTT.

The CDR3 sequence is CASSQAYSTGDYGYTF. The CDR3, as DNA: TGCGCCAGCAGCCAAGCCTACTCGACAGGAGACTATGGCTACACCTTC. This rearrangement joins TRBV4-1 to TRBJ1-2, with TRBD1 as a possible D gene (6 bases). The CDR3 contains 16 residues. CDR1 is MGHRA and CDR2 is YSYEKL in the germline V gene. Trimming pared 1 base from V and 3 bases from J, leaving 15 bases between.

This clone has a single count. The genes are TRBV28 and TRBJ2-1, with 7 bases identical to TRBD2. Looked up from germline, CDR1 is MDHEN and CDR2 is SYDVKM. After removal of 6 bases from V and 5 bases from J, the junction contained 16 bases not matched to a gene. This CDR3 contains 17 residues. The CDR3 nucleotides read TGTGCCAGCAGCGTAGCCCTACATACTAGCGTTGACAATGAGCAGTTCTTC. Translation gives CASSVALHTSVDNEQFF.

The chain is built from TRBV9 and TRBJ2-3, with 8 bases matching TRBD2. CDR3 length equals 15 residues. Per the germline V gene, CDR1 is SGDLS and CDR2 is YYNGEE. Trimming cost V 0 bases and J 4 bases; bases outside gene matches: 4. The CDR3 nucleotides are TGTGCCAGCAGCGTAGCTCCGGGGGGGGCAGATACGCAGTATTTT. This encodes CASSVAPGGADTQYF.

The J gene is TRBJ1-1, the V gene TRBV28, with 7 bases identical to TRBD1. The CDR3 is made up of 16 amino acids. J lost 6 bases, V lost 6 bases, and 16 bases had no gene match. Germline V CDR1 and CDR2: MDHEN, SYDVKM. The CDR3 spells CASRPRQGVVDSEAFF. Written as DNA, the CDR3 is TGTGCCAGCAGGCCCAGACAGGGTGTCGTGGATTCTGAAGCTTTCTTT.

The chain links TRBV7-2 to TRBJ2-1, with 9 positions matching TRBD1. With 5 bases clipped from V and 6 bases from J, the junction kept 14 bases outside the gene matches. Germline CDR1 is SGHTA and CDR2 is FQGNSA. This CDR3 contains 17 residues. CDR3 coding DNA: TGTGCCAGCAGCCAGGGACAGGGTTCTGTATTGGGCAATGAGCAGTTCTTC. Encoded protein: CASSQGQGSVLGNEQFF.

This clone was counted once. The junction differs from germline at one of its ends, possibly a read error. This sequence joins TRBV7-7 and TRBJ2-7; 9 nucleotides agree with TRBD1. From germline, CDR1 is SSHAT and CDR2 FNYEAQ (reference sequence). The CDR3 runs 15 residues. The CDR3, as DNA: TGTGCTAGCAGCTTGTCCGGGACAGGGATCCACGAGCAGTACTTC. This encodes CASSLSGTGIHEQYF.

The chain is built from TRBV7-9 and TRBJ2-3, with D perhaps matching TRBD2 (6 bases). The germline V gene encodes CDR1 SEHNR and CDR2 FQNEAQ (reference sequence). This CDR3 is 14 amino acids long. V lost 4 bases to trimming and J lost 2 bases, with 10 bases between them. DNA of the CDR3: TGTGCCAGCAGCTACGGGACTCTCACAGATACGCAGTATTTT. Translated: CASSYGTLTDTQYF.

The genes are TRBV9 and TRBJ1-2, with TRBD1 matching over 7 bases. CDR3 length: 16 amino acids. V shed 4 bases and J 4 bases; nucleotides not matched to a gene: 13. Germline CDR1 reads SGDLS; CDR2 reads YYNGEE. The CDR3, as DNA: TGTGCCAGCAGCCTTGGACAGGTCGTCCGGGCCTATGGCTACACCTTC. Translation gives CASSLGQVVRAYGYTF.

V usage is TRBV4-1 and J usage is TRBJ2-1, with D perhaps TRBD2 (6 bases). This CDR3 comprises 15 residues. Germline V gene lookup returns CDR1 MGHRA and CDR2 YSYEKL. V was pared by 4 bases and J by 8 bases, with 18 bases between. The CDR3 coding sequence is TGCGCCAGCAGCCCAGTGGGACTGGGGGAGGATGAGCAGTTCTTC. Amino acids: CASSPVGLGEDEQFF.

The chain joins TRBV19 to TRBJ1-1, with D unresolved. The CDR3 consists of 15 residues. In germline, CDR1 is LNHDA, CDR2 SQIVND (reference sequence). V was shortened by 5 bases and J by 0 bases, with 13 bases between the two germline ends. This CDR3 reads CASSLNTEVNTEAFF. CDR3 DNA sequence: TGTGCCAGTAGTCTCAATACAGAAGTGAACACTGAAGCTTTCTTT.

The rearrangement uses TRBV2 and TRBJ1-5, with D unclear. The length of the CDR3 is 14 residues. CDR1 SNHLY and CDR2 FYNNEI come from the germline V gene. V gave up 4 bases and J gave up 7 bases, with 14 bases separating them. This chain's CDR3 is CASSGQQPEQPQHF. CDR3 bases: TGTGCCAGCAGTGGGCAACAGCCCGAGCAGCCCCAGCATTTT.

Concerning this clone itself: This sample also contains other DNA sequences that code for the same CDR3. V usage is TRBV30 and J usage is TRBJ2-7; 8 bases align to TRBD1. Germline V lookup: CDR1 GTSNPN, CDR2 SVGIG (reference sequence). With 1 base clipped from V and 0 bases from J, the junction kept 2 bases outside the gene matches. The CDR3 loop spans 14 amino acids. Here the CDR3 reads CAWSAGTGSYEQYF. The CDR3 region has the DNA TGTGCCTGGAGTGCGGGGACAGGCTCCTACGAGCAGTACTTC.

The CDR3: CASSLTGTGIYEQYF. The CDR3 DNA is TGCGCCAGCAGCTTAACCGGGACAGGGATCTACGAGCAGTACTTC. The V call is TRBV5-1, the J call TRBJ2-7; TRBD1 agrees at 9 bases. The CDR3 extends over 15 amino acids. The germline CDR1 and CDR2 sequences are SGHRS and YFSETQ. V trimming: 2 bases; J trimming: 3 bases; junction bases outside the gene matches: 6.

The CDR3 is CASSLRGASGDLLMNTEAFF. CDR3 nucleotide sequence: TGTGCCAGCAGCTTGAGGGGAGCGTCGGGAGATTTGCTCATGAACACTGAAGCTTTCTTT. The chain uses TRBV27 and TRBJ1-1; perhaps TRBD1 as D (5 bases). The V and J ends lost 6 bases and 0 bases respectively, with 29 bases between them. Germline lookup yields CDR1 MNHEY and CDR2 SMNVEV (reference sequence). The CDR3 consists of 20 residues.

This chain connects TRBV5-1 to TRBJ1-4; TRBD1 might be the D (5 bases). From germline, CDR1 is SGHRS and CDR2 YFSETQ. The CDR3 is 15 residues long. V gave up 2 bases and J gave up 0 bases, with 8 bases separating them. The CDR3 DNA is TGCGCCAGCAGCTTACAGGCTGCAACTAATGAAAAACTGTTTTTT. Protein product: CASSLQAATNEKLFF.

This rearrangement joins TRBV29-1 to TRBJ1-1; TRBD1 might be the D (5 bases). The CDR3 sequence is 15 residues long. The V end lost 4 bases, the J end lost 5 bases, and 20 bases lay between the germline ends. Germline V gives CDR1 SQVTM, CDR2 ANQGSEA. CDR3 residues: CSVALGAVRKTEAFF. The CDR3, as DNA: TGCAGCGTTGCCTTAGGGGCAGTTAGAAAAACTGAAGCTTTCTTT.

The table lists this clone with a few counts. This sample also contains other DNA sequences that code for the same CDR3. This sequence joins TRBV18 and TRBJ1-5; D is possibly TRBD1 (5 bases). CDR1 and CDR2 from the germline V gene are KGHSH and LQKENI. With 6 bases removed from V and 3 bases from J, the gap between germline ends came to 9 bases. The CDR3 extends over 13 amino acids. CDR3 region: CASSPTDNQPQHF. CDR3 in DNA: TGTGCCAGCTCGCCGACAGACAATCAGCCCCAGCATTTT.